What follows are 30 T cell receptor beta chains derived from one specimen sequenced in a study of blood T cell repertoires in COVID-19. TCRdb's copy holds only in-frame clones and misses some; the assay was immunoSEQ multiplex PCR. The table lists 100,000 or so clones, roughly 89% of them singletons. Sequenced material: peripheral blood. Receptors originate from a woman in her fifties or sixties with COVID-19, enrolled during active disease.

The chain has TRBV7-9 and TRBJ2-7; TRBD2 matches at 10 bases. This CDR3 has 13 residues. CDR1 and CDR2 from the germline V gene are SEHNR and FQNEAQ (reference sequence). V was clipped by 7 bases and J by 5 bases; unmatched bases: 5. CDR3 sequence reads: CASKQRGGDEQYF. The CDR3 nucleotides read TGTGCCAGCAAACAGCGGGGGGGAGACGAGCAGTACTTC.

The rearrangement links TRBV28 to TRBJ2-6, with D unclear. V lost 7 bases, J lost 2 bases, and 12 bases lay in between. The CDR3 totals 15 residues. The germline V gene has CDR1 MDHEN and CDR2 SYDVKM. The CDR3 reads CASTATGAGANVLTF. For the CDR3, the DNA is TGTGCCAGCACAGCGACCGGAGCTGGGGCCAACGTCCTGACTTTC. The full variable domain, its missing parts supplied by reference TRBV28 and TRBJ2-6, is DVKVTQSSRYLVKRTGEKVFLECVQDMDHENMFWYRQDPGLGLRLIYFSYDVKMKEKGDIPEGYSVSREKKERFSLILESASTNQTSMYLCASTATGAGANVLTFGAGSRLTVL.

The CDR3: CASSLRSGPYRYGYTF. CDR3 nucleotide sequence: TGTGCCAGCAGCTTGAGGTCGGGTCCGTACCGCTATGGCTACACCTTC. V and J are TRBV5-8 and TRBJ1-2; D is undetermined. CDR1 is SGHTS, CDR2 YDEGEE, per germline. The CDR3 is 16 residues long. V lost 1 base, J lost 4 bases, and 17 bases lay in between. The variable domain in full, completed from reference TRBV5-8 and TRBJ1-2, reads EAGVTQSPTHLIKTRGQQATLRCSPISGHTSVYWYQQALGLGLQFLLWYDEGEERNRGNFPPRFSGRQFPNYSSELNVNALELEDSALYLCASSLRSGPYRYGYTFGSGTRLTVV.

The chain recombines TRBV7-2 with TRBJ2-3, with a tentative D call TRBD1 (6 bases). The CDR3 has 15 residues. Germline V gene data show CDR1 as SGHTA and CDR2 as FQGNSA. The V end was cut by 5 bases, the J end by 1 base, with 13 bases between. The CDR3: CASSPRGFGTDTQYF. CDR3 DNA: TGTGCCAGCAGCCCTAGGGGGTTCGGCACAGATACGCAGTATTTT.

The chain links TRBV24-1 to TRBJ1-2; unclear D gene. Germline V gene data show CDR1 as KGHDR and CDR2 as SFDVKD. The CDR3 runs to 14 residues. V was clipped by 2 bases and J by 8 bases, with 14 bases between them. The CDR3 sequence is CATSDSSPLGGYTF. The CDR3 nucleotides read TGTGCCACCAGTGATTCGAGTCCCCTGGGCGGCTACACCTTC.

A single count supports this clone. The rearrangement joins TRBV6-5 to TRBJ1-1; 7 nucleotides match TRBD1. CDR1 and CDR2 from the germline V gene are MNHEY and SVGAGI. This CDR3 comprises 14 residues. With 5 bases clipped from V and 4 bases from J, the junction kept 7 bases outside the gene matches. The DNA for the CDR3 is TGTGCCAGCAGTACCGCTCGGACAGGCACTGAAGCTTTCTTT. Its translation: CASSTARTGTEAFF.

This chain joins TRBV11-3 and TRBJ2-7, with a weak D call TRBD1 (5 bases). The CDR3 length is 11 residues. Germline V gene lookup returns CDR1 SGHNT and CDR2 YENEEA. Trimming took 4 bases from V and 7 from J, leaving 8 bases between them. CDR3 residues: CASSSQGEQYF. CDR3 DNA sequence: TGTGCCAGCAGCTCCCAGGGAGAGCAGTACTTC.

The V call is TRBV30, the J call TRBJ1-2; the D is unclear. This CDR3 has 14 residues. The V gene lost 4 bases and the J gene lost 2 bases, with 14 bases spanning the gap. Germline assignment: CDR1 GTSNPN and CDR2 SVGIG (reference sequence). The CDR3 loop is CAWTTNSWNYGYTF. The CDR3 DNA follows: TGTGCCTGGACCACGAACAGCTGGAACTATGGCTACACCTTC.

The chain uses TRBV27 and TRBJ2-3, with 14 bases fitting TRBD2. The CDR3 is made up of 16 amino acids. J was trimmed by 4 bases and V by 6 bases; bases with no gene match: 6. Germline V gives CDR1 MNHEY, CDR2 SMNVEV (reference sequence). CDR3 in amino acids: CASRAPGLAGADTQYF. The CDR3 coding sequence is TGTGCCAGCAGGGCTCCGGGACTAGCGGGGGCAGATACGCAGTATTTT.

The chain links TRBV18 to TRBJ2-7; 7 bases are shared with TRBD1. The CDR3 runs 16 residues. The germline V gene encodes CDR1 KGHSH and CDR2 LQKENI. The V and J ends lost 3 bases and 3 bases, in that order; junction bases with no gene match: 11. The CDR3 here is CASSPSTGKGVYEQYV. The DNA for the CDR3 is TGTGCCAGCTCACCCTCGACAGGGAAGGGTGTCTACGAGCAGTACGTC.

The chain employs TRBV18 and TRBJ1-3, with D possibly TRBD1 on 6 matching bases. The CDR3 has 16 amino acids. Germline values: CDR1 KGHSH, CDR2 LQKENI. Between the trimmed V and J ends, which lost 3 bases and 0 bases, there was a span of 12 bases. The CDR3, as DNA: TGTGCCAGCTCACCCTTACGGGACAACTCTGGAAACACCATATATTTT. Encoded protein: CASSPLRDNSGNTIYF. Full variable domain (remainder filled in from reference TRBV18 and TRBJ1-3): NAGVMQNPRHLVRRRGQEARLRCSPMKGHSHVYWYRQLPEEGLKFMVYLQKENIIDESGMPKERFSAEFPKEGPSILRIQQVVRGDSAAYFCASSPLRDNSGNTIYFGEGSWLTVV.

This chain connects TRBV2 to TRBJ2-3; 7 bases are a match to TRBD1. The junction had 8 bases not matched to a gene; V was cut back by 6 bases and J by 2 bases. Germline CDR1 reads SNHLY; CDR2 reads FYNNEI. The CDR3 runs 15 residues. CDR3 nucleotides: TGTGCCAGCAGCCTACAGGGGACCTTCACAGATACGCAGTATTTT. Amino acid sequence: CASSLQGTFTDTQYF.

The V gene is TRBV3-1 (or the pseudogene TRBV3-2), the J gene TRBJ1-1; tentatively, D is TRBD1 (6 bases). The ends were cut back, 4 bases at V and 5 bases at J, with 8 bases in the middle. The CDR3 loop spans 12 amino acids. CDR1 is LGHDT and CDR2 is YNNKEL in the germline V gene (reference sequence). CDR3 amino acids: CASSLQGTEAFF. DNA for the CDR3: TGTGCCAGCAGCCTGCAGGGGACTGAAGCTTTCTTT.

The rearrangement links TRBV14 to TRBJ1-6; D gene ambiguous. The germline gives CDR1 SGHDN, CDR2 FVKESK. V was clipped by 4 bases and J by 3 bases, with 7 bases between them. This CDR3 region has 14 residues. The CDR3 sequence: CASSRRHYNSPLHF. CDR3 coding DNA: TGTGCCAGCAGCCGCCGACACTATAATTCACCCCTCCACTTT.

This sequence joins TRBV27 and TRBJ2-3; TRBD2 is a possible D gene (6 bases). This CDR3 region has 14 residues. The germline gives CDR1 MNHEY, CDR2 SMNVEV (reference sequence). V was trimmed by 5 bases and J by 3 bases, leaving 12 bases between them. The CDR3 DNA follows: TGTGCCAGCAGTCTAACGGGAGAAACAGATACGCAGTATTTT. Protein: CASSLTGETDTQYF.

Points on this clone: The same CDR3 also results from other DNA sequences found in this sample. V is TRBV5-1 and J is TRBJ1-2; D is possibly TRBD1 (5 bases). Germline loops: CDR1 SGHRS, CDR2 YFSETQ. The V and J ends lost 0 bases and 5 bases respectively, with 11 bases between them. CDR3 length equals 14 residues. The CDR3 region has the DNA TGCGCCAGCAGCTTGGGGCAGGGCTTATATGGCTACACCTTC. Protein product: CASSLGQGLYGYTF.

The gene calls are TRBV19 and TRBJ2-2, with D uncertain. Trimming removed 4 bases at V and 8 bases at J, with 14 bases between. The CDR3 is 14 amino acids. Germline V gives CDR1 LNHDA, CDR2 SQIVND (reference sequence). The CDR3 DNA reads as TGTGCCAGTAGTAATAATTATGGCACGGGGGAGCTGTTTTTT. It is translated as CASSNNYGTGELFF. The variable domain in full, completed from reference TRBV19 and TRBJ2-2, reads DGGITQSPKYLFRKEGQNVTLSCEQNLNHDAMYWYRQDPGQGLRLIYYSQIVNDFQKGDIAEGYSVSREKKESFPLTVTSAQKNPTAFYLCASSNNYGTGELFFGEGSRLTVL.

This sequence joins TRBV4-3 and TRBJ1-6; 10 positions agree with TRBD1. The CDR3 runs 16 residues. From germline, CDR1 is LGHNA and CDR2 YSLEER. V dropped 2 bases and J dropped 9; count of bases not matched to a gene: 7. The CDR3 DNA reads as TGCGCCAGCAGCCAAACAACGGGACAGGGGTCTTCACCCCTCCACTTT. Translation: CASSQTTGQGSSPLHF.

This chain joins TRBV6-5 and TRBJ1-2; perhaps TRBD1 as D (6 bases). Trimming left V 6 bases short and J 4 bases short, with 15 bases between. Per the germline V gene, CDR1 is MNHEY and CDR2 is SVGAGI. The CDR3 is made up of 14 amino acids. This chain's CDR3 is CASSPAGDIYGYTF. Written as DNA, the CDR3 is TGTGCCAGCAGCCCAGCAGGGGACATCTATGGCTACACCTTC.

The CDR3 loop reads CAIRQGARGTEAFF. In nucleotides, the CDR3 is TGTGCCATCAGACAGGGGGCGCGAGGCACTGAAGCTTTCTTT. This chain uses TRBV10-3 with TRBJ1-1, with 9 bases that match TRBD1. In germline, CDR1 is ENHRY, CDR2 SYGVKD. The CDR3 sequence is 14 residues long. V lost 6 bases and J lost 4; bases outside the gene matches: 6.

V is TRBV11-2 and J is TRBJ1-3; TRBD1 matches at 7 bases. With V trimmed by 4 bases and J by 5 bases, 11 bases remained unmatched. CDR1 is SGHAT, CDR2 FQNNGV, per germline. The CDR3 totals 16 residues. CDR3 DNA: TGTGCCAGCAGCTCGCTCCGGACAGGTCTTAGAAACACCATATATTTT. Its translation: CASSSLRTGLRNTIYF.

The chain joins TRBV5-1 to TRBJ1-2; D may be TRBD1 (5 bases). The V gene's germline CDR1 is SGHRS and CDR2 YFSETQ. This CDR3 has 12 residues. V dropped 5 bases and J dropped 3 bases, with 8 bases sitting between them. The CDR3 sequence: CASRQGDYGYTF. As DNA, the CDR3 is TGCGCCAGCAGGCAAGGGGACTATGGCTACACCTTC.

This clone was observed a few times. The J gene is TRBJ1-5, the V gene TRBV7-3; D is possibly TRBD1 (5 bases). V shed 3 bases and J shed 4 bases, with 7 bases lying between them. CDR1 is SGHTA and CDR2 is FQGTGA in the germline V gene. The CDR3 is made up of 13 amino acids. CDR3 sequence (DNA): TGTGCCAGCAGCTTGGGGCAAAATCAGCCCCAGCATTTT. It codes for CASSLGQNQPQHF.

The genes are TRBV30 and TRBJ2-6; TRBD1 might be the D (5 bases). This CDR3 comprises 18 residues. Trimming cost V 6 bases and J 0 bases, with 21 bases left between them. Germline V gene data show CDR1 as GTSNPN and CDR2 as SVGIG (reference sequence). CDR3 sequence: CACTPPRTSLSGANVLTF. CDR3 nucleotide sequence: TGTGCCTGTACCCCCCCCCGGACAAGCCTCTCTGGGGCCAACGTCCTGACTTTC.

This chain joins TRBV11-2 and TRBJ2-3; tentative D call: TRBD1 (6 bases). Deletions cut 5 bases from V and 4 bases from J, with 16 bases between. This CDR3 is 15 amino acids long. Germline CDR1 reads SGHAT; CDR2 reads FQNNGV. CDR3 sequence reads: CASSEGTFLSDTQYF. The CDR3 DNA reads TGTGCCAGCAGCGAGGGGACATTCCTATCAGATACGCAGTATTTT.

This clone appeared once. This chain joins TRBV7-3 and TRBJ2-7; TRBD2 might be the D (5 bases). The CDR3 extends over 15 amino acids. Per germline, CDR1 SGHTA and CDR2 FQGTGA. Trimming removed 5 bases at V and 9 bases at J, with 23 bases between. In DNA, the CDR3 is TGTGCCAGCAGCCGGACGGACGGGGTGGGCGCAACGCAGTACTTC. Translation: CASSRTDGVGATQYF.

This rearrangement joins TRBV6-5 to TRBJ2-7; TRBD1 aligns across 10 bases. CDR1 is MNHEY, CDR2 SVGAGI, per germline. Unmatched junction bases numbered 8, after V lost 9 bases and J lost 6 bases. The CDR3 is 13 residues long. The CDR3 is CARIRDRGSEQYF. DNA for the CDR3: TGTGCCAGGATTCGGGACAGGGGATCCGAGCAGTACTTC.

This clone was counted once. The CDR3 sequence: CASRGRGKVMGNTEAFF. The CDR3 DNA is TGTGCCAGTAGGGGTAGGGGGAAAGTGATGGGTAACACTGAAGCTTTCTTT. The chain is built from TRBV19 and TRBJ1-1; possibly TRBD1 for D (6 bases). Germline CDR1 is LNHDA and CDR2 is SQIVND (reference sequence). V was trimmed by 6 bases and J by 2 bases, leaving 22 bases between them. The CDR3 has 17 amino acids.

The chain uses TRBV30 and TRBJ1-6, with 7 bases aligning to TRBD1. This CDR3 contains 14 residues. The V gene end was trimmed by 3 bases and the J gene end by 9 bases; junction bases not matched to a gene: 8. Germline assignment: CDR1 GTSNPN and CDR2 SVGIG (reference sequence). The DNA of the CDR3 is TGTGCCTGGAGACAAGGACAGGCAGGTTCACCCCTCCACTTT. It is translated as CAWRQGQAGSPLHF.

This clone has a single count. This sequence joins TRBV28 and TRBJ1-1, with D perhaps matching TRBD1 (6 bases). This CDR3 spans 14 amino acids. The V gene lost 6 bases and the J gene lost 1 base, with 12 bases spanning the gap. Per germline, CDR1 MDHEN and CDR2 SYDVKM. The CDR3 sequence: CASSRTATNTEAFF. The CDR3 DNA reads as TGTGCCAGCAGCCGGACAGCCACGAACACTGAAGCTTTCTTT.